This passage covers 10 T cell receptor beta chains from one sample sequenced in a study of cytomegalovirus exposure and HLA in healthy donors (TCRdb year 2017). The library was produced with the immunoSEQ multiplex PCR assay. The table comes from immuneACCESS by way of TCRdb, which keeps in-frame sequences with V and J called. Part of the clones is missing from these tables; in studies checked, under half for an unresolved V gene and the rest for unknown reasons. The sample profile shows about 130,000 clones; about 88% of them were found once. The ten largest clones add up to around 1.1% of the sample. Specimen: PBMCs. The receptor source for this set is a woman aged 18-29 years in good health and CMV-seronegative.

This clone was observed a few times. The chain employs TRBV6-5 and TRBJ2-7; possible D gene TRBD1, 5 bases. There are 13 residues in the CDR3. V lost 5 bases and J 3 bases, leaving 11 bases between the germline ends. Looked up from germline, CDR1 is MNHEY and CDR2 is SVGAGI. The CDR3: CASSTTGDYEQYF. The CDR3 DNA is TGTGCCAGCAGTACTACAGGTGACTACGAGCAGTACTTC.

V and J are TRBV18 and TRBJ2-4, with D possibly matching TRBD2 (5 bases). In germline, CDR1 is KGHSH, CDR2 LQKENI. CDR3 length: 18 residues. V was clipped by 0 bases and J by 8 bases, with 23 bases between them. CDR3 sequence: CASSPPVSMRENGDIQYF. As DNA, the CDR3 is TGTGCCAGCTCACCACCTGTCTCTATGAGGGAAAATGGAGACATTCAGTACTTC. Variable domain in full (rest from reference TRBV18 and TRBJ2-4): NAGVMQNPRHLVRRRGQEARLRCSPMKGHSHVYWYRQLPEEGLKFMVYLQKENIIDESGMPKERFSAEFPKEGPSILRIQQVVRGDSAAYFCASSPPVSMRENGDIQYFGAGTRLSVL.

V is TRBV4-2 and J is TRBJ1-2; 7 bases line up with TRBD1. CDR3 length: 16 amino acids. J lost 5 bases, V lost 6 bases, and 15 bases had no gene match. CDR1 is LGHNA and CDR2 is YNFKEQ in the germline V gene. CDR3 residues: CASSLLGEARGYGYTF. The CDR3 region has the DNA TGTGCCAGCAGTCTGCTAGGGGAAGCCAGGGGGTATGGCTACACCTTC.

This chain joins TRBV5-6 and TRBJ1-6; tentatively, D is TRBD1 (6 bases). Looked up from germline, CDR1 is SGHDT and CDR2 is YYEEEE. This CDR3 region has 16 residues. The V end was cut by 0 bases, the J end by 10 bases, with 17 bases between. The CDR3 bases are TGTGCCAGCAGCTTGGTAGCGGGGGGCCTAGGATCACCCCTCCACTTT. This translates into CASSLVAGGLGSPLHF.

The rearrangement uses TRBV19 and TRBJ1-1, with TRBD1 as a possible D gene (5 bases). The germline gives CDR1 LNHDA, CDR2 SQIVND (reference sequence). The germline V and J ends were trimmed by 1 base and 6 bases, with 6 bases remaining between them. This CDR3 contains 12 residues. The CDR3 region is CASSIGQSEAFF. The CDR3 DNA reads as TGTGCCAGTAGTATAGGACAGTCTGAAGCTTTCTTT.

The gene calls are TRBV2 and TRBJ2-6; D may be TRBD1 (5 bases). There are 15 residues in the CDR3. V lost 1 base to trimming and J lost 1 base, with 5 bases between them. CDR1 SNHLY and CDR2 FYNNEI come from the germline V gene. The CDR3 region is CASSEEGSGANVLTF. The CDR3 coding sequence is TGTGCCAGCAGTGAAGAGGGGTCTGGGGCCAACGTCCTGACTTTC.

The CDR3: CAISESAKGAYGYTF. Here the CDR3 DNA reads TGTGCCATCAGTGAGTCCGCCAAAGGGGCCTATGGCTACACCTTC. The chain is built from TRBV10-3 and TRBJ1-2; TRBD1 is a possible D gene (5 bases). Trimming stripped 0 bases from V and 4 bases from J, with 12 bases between. Germline values: CDR1 ENHRY, CDR2 SYGVKD. The CDR3 has 15 residues.

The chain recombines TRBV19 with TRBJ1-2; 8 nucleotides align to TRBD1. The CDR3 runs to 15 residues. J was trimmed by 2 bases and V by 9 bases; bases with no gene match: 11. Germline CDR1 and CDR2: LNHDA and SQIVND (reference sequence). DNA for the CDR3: TGTGCCAGCGCCATTAGCAGGGGGCTGAACTATGGCTACACCTTC. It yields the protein CASAISRGLNYGYTF.

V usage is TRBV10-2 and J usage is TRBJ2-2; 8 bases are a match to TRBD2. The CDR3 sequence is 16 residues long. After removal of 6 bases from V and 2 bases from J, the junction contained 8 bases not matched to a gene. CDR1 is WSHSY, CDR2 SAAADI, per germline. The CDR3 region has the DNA TGCGCCAGCAGCCACTTTAGCGGGGTAAACACCGGGGAGCTGTTTTTT. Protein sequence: CASSHFSGVNTGELFF.

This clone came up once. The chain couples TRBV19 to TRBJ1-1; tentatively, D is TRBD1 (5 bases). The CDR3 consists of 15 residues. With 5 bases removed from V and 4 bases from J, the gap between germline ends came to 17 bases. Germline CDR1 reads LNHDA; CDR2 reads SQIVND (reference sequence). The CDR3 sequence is CASSASTGVSTEAFF. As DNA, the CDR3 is TGTGCCAGTAGTGCCTCGACGGGGGTGAGCACTGAAGCTTTCTTT.